The 27 T cell receptor beta chains in this list originate from one sample, sequenced in a study of T cell responses to AZD1222 COVID-19 vaccine. Using immunoSEQ multiplex PCR, the repertoire was profiled, and TCRdb retains in-frame clones only, with some absent. The sample includes roughly 120,000 clones, around 86% of them seen just once. Sequencing was performed on peripheral blood, taken on day 0 of AZD1222 vaccination. All receptors derive from an adult in good health.

The V and J genes are TRBV29-1 and TRBJ1-1; 10 positions agree with TRBD1. CDR3 length: 13 amino acids. Germline CDR1 and CDR2: SQVTM and ANQGSEA. The J segment lost 11 bases and the V segment lost 4 bases, leaving 10 bases of the junction unmatched. The CDR3: CSVGQGAGGAAFF. Here the CDR3 DNA reads TGCAGCGTTGGACAGGGGGCGGGTGGGGCTGCTTTCTTT.

This clone was recorded a few times. The V call is TRBV4-1, the J call TRBJ2-5; the match to TRBD2 covers 7 bases. CDR1 is MGHRA and CDR2 is YSYEKL in the germline V gene. Germline trimming cut 4 bases from V and 5 bases from J; bases unmatched to any gene: 7. The CDR3 runs to 14 residues. The CDR3 region has the DNA TGCGCCAGCAGCCCCCTTGGACTAGTTGAGACCCAGTACTTC. Its translation is CASSPLGLVETQYF.

The chain is built from TRBV6-5 and TRBJ1-1; D gene uncertain. V lost 6 bases, J lost 1 base, and 12 bases lay in between. CDR1 and CDR2 from the germline V gene are MNHEY and SVGAGI. The length of the CDR3 is 14 residues. CDR3 amino acids: CASSPDLWNTEAFF. CDR3 in DNA: TGTGCCAGCAGCCCGGACCTATGGAACACTGAAGCTTTCTTT.

V is TRBV6-5 and J is TRBJ2-7, with a possible D match to TRBD2 (5 bases). V lost 8 bases and J 6 bases, leaving 14 bases between the germline ends. Germline loops: CDR1 MNHEY, CDR2 SVGAGI. This CDR3 is built from 12 residues. CDR3 residues: CASDGASGEQYF. CDR3 DNA sequence: TGTGCCAGCGATGGAGCAAGCGGCGAGCAGTACTTC.

The chain carries TRBV19 and TRBJ1-5; 10 bases match TRBD1. Germline assignment: CDR1 LNHDA and CDR2 SQIVND (reference sequence). V lost 7 bases, J lost 3 bases, and 6 bases stayed unmatched. The CDR3 is 15 amino acids. In nucleotides, the CDR3 is TGTGCCAGTAAGGGGGGACAGGGGCTCAATCAGCCCCAGCATTTT. As protein: CASKGGQGLNQPQHF. Based on the CDR3 plus reference TRBV19 and TRBJ1-5, the full variable domain is DGGITQSPKYLFRKEGQNVTLSCEQNLNHDAMYWYRQDPGQGLRLIYYSQIVNDFQKGDIAEGYSVSREKKESFPLTVTSAQKNPTAFYLCASKGGQGLNQPQHFGDGTRLSIL.

The V gene is TRBV5-8, the J gene TRBJ2-5; the D is unclear. Trimming left V 4 bases short and J 0 bases short, with 13 bases between. CDR1 and CDR2 (germline): SGHTS, YDEGEE. The length of the CDR3 is 15 residues. The CDR3 protein is CASSARLGYQETQYF. The DNA for the CDR3 is TGTGCCAGCAGCGCAAGGTTGGGGTACCAAGAGACCCAGTACTTC.

The CDR3 spells CASSSLLAGFYEQYF. The CDR3 region has the DNA TGTGCCAGCAGCTCCCTACTAGCGGGGTTCTACGAGCAGTACTTC. The V call is TRBV6-5, the J call TRBJ2-7; TRBD2 matches at 10 bases. V shed 6 bases, J shed 3 bases, and the junction held 8 bases outside the gene matches. Germline loops: CDR1 MNHEY, CDR2 SVGAGI. This CDR3 has 15 amino acids.

The rearrangement uses TRBV5-6 and TRBJ1-1, with TRBD1 matching over 7 bases. Germline CDR1 and CDR2: SGHDT and YYEEEE. The CDR3 totals 17 residues. Losses at the gene ends were 4 bases for V and 5 bases for J; bases not matched to a gene: 17. Here the CDR3 DNA reads TGTGCCAGCAGCCCCGGGGCTGTATACAGGGGTGGGACTGAAGCTTTCTTT. Encoded protein: CASSPGAVYRGGTEAFF. The full variable domain, in which reference TRBV5-6 and TRBJ1-1 provide the parts outside the CDR3, is DAGVTQSPTHLIKTRGQQVTLRCSPKSGHDTVSWYQQALGQGPQFIFQYYEEEERQRGNFPDRFSGHQFPNYSSELNVNALLLGDSALYLCASSPGAVYRGGTEAFFGQGTRLTVV.

The V gene is TRBV27, the J gene TRBJ2-5; D is uncertain. This CDR3 comprises 13 residues. Germline V gene data show CDR1 as MNHEY and CDR2 as SMNVEV (reference sequence). The V end lost 5 bases, the J end lost 11 bases, and 18 bases lay between the germline ends. The CDR3: CASSPYPGYGQYF. DNA of the CDR3: TGTGCCAGCAGTCCTTATCCGGGCTATGGACAGTACTTC.

V usage is TRBV5-1 and J usage is TRBJ2-7; 13 nucleotides match TRBD2. The CDR3 covers 17 residues. The ends lost 2 bases at V and 5 bases at J; junction bases unmatched: 10. Germline V gives CDR1 SGHRS, CDR2 YFSETQ. CDR3 DNA: TGCGCCAGCAGCTTAACCCCCGGGACTAGCGGGGACCACGAGCAGTACTTC. This gives the protein CASSLTPGTSGDHEQYF.

The rearrangement links TRBV7-9 to TRBJ1-5; 8 bases agree with TRBD1. This CDR3 spans 19 amino acids. Per the germline V gene, CDR1 is SEHNR and CDR2 is FQNEAQ (reference sequence). V lost 1 base, J lost 6 bases, and 17 bases stayed unmatched. In DNA form, the CDR3 reads TGTGCCAGCAGCTTAGATTTTACAGGGGGATCGCGGTCAGGTCAGCCCCAGCATTTT. This codes for CASSLDFTGGSRSGQPQHF.

This clone has just a few counts. V usage is TRBV12-3 or TRBV12-4 and J usage is TRBJ1-2; 7 bases match TRBD1. The CDR3 has 13 residues. Trimming cost V 2 bases and J 8 bases; bases outside gene matches: 5. The CDR3 DNA follows: TGTGCCAGCAGTTTAAAGGGAGGGGGCGGCTACACCTTC. Amino acids: CASSLKGGGGYTF.

This chain links TRBV4-1 with TRBJ1-1; D may be TRBD1 (5 bases). This CDR3 comprises 16 residues. CDR1 is MGHRA, CDR2 YSYEKL, per germline. Trimming left V 1 base short and J 4 bases short, with 16 bases between. The CDR3 coding sequence is TGCGCCAGCAGCCAAGCGGTCGGGGGTGGTAGCACTGAAGCTTTCTTT. This translates into CASSQAVGGGSTEAFF.

This chain links TRBV15 with TRBJ1-1, with D perhaps TRBD1 (5 bases). Trimming pared 1 base from V and 1 base from J, leaving 10 bases between. Germline V gene data show CDR1 as LNHNV and CDR2 as YYDKDF (reference sequence). This CDR3 contains 15 residues. CDR3: CATSRGRGENTEAFF. The CDR3 nucleotides read TGTGCCACCAGCAGAGGGCGGGGCGAGAACACTGAAGCTTTCTTT.

J is TRBJ2-2 and V is TRBV30; the match to TRBD1 covers 8 bases. The CDR3 length is 14 residues. From germline, CDR1 is GTSNPN and CDR2 SVGIG (reference sequence). V trimming: 4 bases; J trimming: 4 bases; junction bases outside the gene matches: 5. The CDR3 DNA is TGTGCCTGGATGGAGACAGGGGTCACCGGGGAGCTGTTTTTT. It yields the protein CAWMETGVTGELFF.

The chain joins TRBV29-1 to TRBJ1-3; D perhaps matches TRBD1 (6 bases). This CDR3 spans 13 amino acids. V was shortened by 7 bases and J by 0 bases, with 10 bases between the two germline ends. Per germline, CDR1 SQVTM and CDR2 ANQGSEA. The CDR3 DNA reads as TGCAGCGCCACCAGGGGCTCTGGAAACACCATATATTTT. Amino acid sequence: CSATRGSGNTIYF.

The rearrangement joins TRBV19 to TRBJ1-1; D call uncertain. There are 12 residues in the CDR3. In germline, CDR1 is LNHDA, CDR2 SQIVND (reference sequence). The germline V and J ends were trimmed by 1 base and 8 bases, with 8 bases remaining between them. The CDR3 DNA sequence: TGTGCCAGTAGTATAGGTTGGAAAGAAGCTTTCTTT. Amino acid sequence: CASSIGWKEAFF.

The V call is TRBV4-1, the J call TRBJ1-5; D remains unclear. CDR1 MGHRA and CDR2 YSYEKL come from the germline V gene. The CDR3 spans 18 residues. The V end lost 0 bases, the J end lost 5 bases, and 20 bases lay between the germline ends. The CDR3 bases are TGCGCCAGCAGCCAAGAACCTATAATAGGCAGCGGGCATCAGCCCCAGCATTTT. Its protein is CASSQEPIIGSGHQPQHF.

The chain employs TRBV7-2 and TRBJ2-1, with 13 nucleotides matching TRBD2. Germline-derived CDR1 and CDR2 are SGHTA and FQGNSA. This CDR3 region has 15 residues. Germline trimming cut 6 bases from V and 10 bases from J; bases unmatched to any gene: 9. The CDR3 nucleotides read TGTGCCAGCAGAGGGACTAGCGGGGCCAATAAAGAGCAGTTCTTC. This sequence encodes CASRGTSGANKEQFF.

This clone was recorded a few times. This sequence joins TRBV4-1 and TRBJ1-3, with D unresolved. Trimming shortened V by 2 bases and J by 2 bases, and 10 bases separated the two germline ends. The germline V gene has CDR1 MGHRA and CDR2 YSYEKL. The CDR3 length is 15 residues. In DNA form, the CDR3 reads TGCGCCAGCAGCCAAACGGAGGGCGCTGGAAACACCATATATTTT. It yields the protein CASSQTEGAGNTIYF.

The V and J genes are TRBV5-5 and TRBJ2-7, with D unresolved. Trimming took 5 bases from V and 0 from J, leaving 3 bases between them. In germline, CDR1 is SGHKS, CDR2 YYEKEE (reference sequence). The CDR3 consists of 11 residues. In DNA, the CDR3 is TGTGCCAGCAGTCACTCCTACGAGCAGTACTTC. As protein: CASSHSYEQYF.

The gene calls are TRBV5-1 and TRBJ1-3, with D unresolved. There are 13 residues in the CDR3. Looked up from germline, CDR1 is SGHRS and CDR2 is YFSETQ. V lost 0 bases, J lost 4 bases, and 5 bases lay in between. The DNA of the CDR3 is TGCGCCAGCAGCTTGGAAATGGGAAACACCATATATTTT. Translating gives CASSLEMGNTIYF. The full variable domain, completed using reference TRBV5-1 and TRBJ1-3, is KAGVTQTPRYLIKTRGQQVTLSCSPISGHRSVSWYQQTPGQGLQFLFEYFSETQRNKGNFPGRFSGRQFSNSRSEMNVSTLELGDSALYLCASSLEMGNTIYFGEGSWLTVV.

V is TRBV11-2 and J is TRBJ2-1; 10 bases agree with TRBD2. The V gene end was trimmed by 7 bases and the J gene end by 3 bases; junction bases not matched to a gene: 9. Germline CDR1 reads SGHAT; CDR2 reads FQNNGV. The CDR3 is made up of 16 amino acids. The CDR3 DNA follows: TGTGCCAGCACCTCCCTAACTAGCGGGGACTACAATGAGCAGTTCTTC. Translating gives CASTSLTSGDYNEQFF. The variable domain in full, completed from reference TRBV11-2 and TRBJ2-1, reads EAGVAQSPRYKIIEKRQSVAFWCNPISGHATLYWYQQILGQGPKLLIQFQNNGVVDDSQLPKDRFSAERLKGVDSTLKIQPAKLEDSAVYLCASTSLTSGDYNEQFFGPGTRLTVL.

This sequence joins TRBV19 and TRBJ1-1; D gene uncertain. V was shortened by 6 bases and J by 1 base, with 6 bases between the two germline ends. The CDR3 is 12 amino acids. In germline, CDR1 is LNHDA, CDR2 SQIVND (reference sequence). The CDR3 spells CASRWGNTEAFF. The CDR3 DNA follows: TGTGCCAGTAGGTGGGGGAACACTGAAGCTTTCTTT.

The chain links TRBV7-8 to TRBJ2-3; the D is unclear. This CDR3 region has 18 residues. Germline-derived CDR1 and CDR2 are SGHVS and FQNEAQ. V dropped 2 bases and J dropped 1 base, with 19 bases sitting between them. This chain's CDR3 is CASSLSVSVSSRTDTQYF. DNA for the CDR3: TGTGCCAGCAGCTTAAGTGTTTCGGTCAGTTCCCGCACAGATACGCAGTATTTT.

In regard to this clone: This specimen includes other DNA sequences encoding the same CDR3. The genes are TRBV6-2 or TRBV6-3 and TRBJ1-2; D unresolved. Germline CDR1 is MNHEY and CDR2 is SVGEGT. The V gene lost 2 bases and the J gene lost 2 bases, with 0 bases spanning the gap. There are 11 residues in the CDR3. The DNA for the CDR3 is TGTGCCAGCAGTTACAACTATGGCTACACCTTC. Its protein is CASSYNYGYTF.

This clone was recorded once. This chain connects TRBV19 to TRBJ1-2; TRBD1 matches 7 bases. The CDR3 sequence is 13 residues long. The ends lost 3 bases at V and 3 bases at J; junction bases unmatched: 1. CDR1 and CDR2 (germline): LNHDA, SQIVND (reference sequence). The CDR3 coding sequence is TGTGCCAGTAGTATCACAGGGGACTATGGCTACACCTTC. Protein product: CASSITGDYGYTF. Full variable domain (outside the CDR3, taken from reference TRBV19 and TRBJ1-2): DGGITQSPKYLFRKEGQNVTLSCEQNLNHDAMYWYRQDPGQGLRLIYYSQIVNDFQKGDIAEGYSVSREKKESFPLTVTSAQKNPTAFYLCASSITGDYGYTFGSGTRLTVV.